Shown below are 26 T cell receptor beta chains from a single sample sequenced in a study of spatial heterogeneity in lung cancer. The time point is: sample taken at primary tumor resection. Tumor, nontumor lung or frozen PBMC supplied whole RNA, sequenced without sorting. TCRdb reprocessed the 5' RACE reads with MiXCR, giving one entry per CDR3 protein. The sample comprises some 11,000 distinct CDR3 sequences, roughly 4% of which are singletons, and over 6.5% rests with the top ten. Specimen: normal lung tissue next to the tumor, collected at surgery. The source is a male donor with early-stage non-small cell lung cancer.

The sample holds many counts of this clonotype. Little can be read into the size of this beta chain, an off-target read in a library designed for alpha chains. The chain employs TRBV25-1 and TRBJ1-2; TRBD1 matches 7 bases. Germline V CDR1 and CDR2: MGHDK, SYGVNS. J lost 6 bases, V lost 0 bases, and 7 bases had no gene match. The length of the CDR3 is 15 residues. CDR3 bases: TGTGCCAGCAGTGAATATACAGGGGACGCGAATGGCTACACCTTC. It is translated as CASSEYTGDANGYTF.

This clonotype was seen many times. This beta chain came through as a stray read in a library set up for alpha chains, and its size says little. In DNA form, the CDR3 reads TGCAGTGCTAGAGATGTAACAGGGAGTAACTACGAGCAGTACTTC. Its translation is CSARDVTGSNYEQYF. This chain uses TRBV20-1 with TRBJ2-7; D might be TRBD1 (6 bases). The CDR3 extends over 15 amino acids. Germline CDR1 reads DFQATT; CDR2 reads SNEGSKA (reference sequence). With 0 bases removed from V and 3 bases from J, the gap between germline ends came to 15 bases.

This clonotype was detected many times. A library made for alpha chains picked up this beta chain off target, so its size means little. V is TRBV25-1 and J is TRBJ1-2; D is perhaps TRBD1 (6 bases). The CDR3 is 13 amino acids. V was pared by 2 bases and J by 5 bases, with 9 bases between. Per germline, CDR1 MGHDK and CDR2 SYGVNS. CDR3 bases: TGTGCCAGCAGTGAAAAGGACAGATATGGCTACACCTTC. This encodes CASSEKDRYGYTF.

This clonotype is categorized as medium-sized. Since the library was made to target alpha chains, this beta chain is a stray read and its abundance is not meaningful. The chain recombines TRBV7-3 with TRBJ2-3, with TRBD1 as a possible D gene (5 bases). Germline lookup yields CDR1 SGHTA and CDR2 FQGTGA. The CDR3 is 14 amino acids. The germline V and J ends were trimmed by 1 base and 6 bases, with 11 bases remaining between them. The CDR3 reads CASSLSQGDDTQYF. Here the CDR3 DNA reads TGTGCCAGCAGCTTAAGCCAGGGTGACGATACGCAGTATTTT. The full variable domain, completed using reference TRBV7-3 and TRBJ2-3, is GAGVSQTPSNKVTEKGKYVELRCDPISGHTALYWYRQSLGQGPEFLIYFQGTGAADDSGLPNDRFFAVRPEGSVSTLKIQRTERGDSAVYLCASSLSQGDDTQYFGPGTRLTVL.

This clonotype appeared many times. The size of this beta chain means little, since it is a stray read in a library made for alpha chains. The chain is built from TRBV29-1 and TRBJ2-7; 9 positions match TRBD1. V lost 4 bases and J lost 0; bases outside the gene matches: 1. Germline V lookup: CDR1 SQVTM, CDR2 ANQGSEA. The CDR3 length is 13 residues. The CDR3 here is CSVVGQGSYEQYF. The DNA for the CDR3 is TGCAGCGTTGTGGGACAGGGCTCCTACGAGCAGTACTTC.

Many counts were recorded for this clonotype. This beta chain is a stray sequence in a library constructed for alpha chains; its clone size is not meaningful. The rearrangement uses TRBV4-2 and TRBJ1-1, with a possible D match to TRBD1 (5 bases). The ends were cut back, 0 bases at V and 4 bases at J, with 12 bases in the middle. The CDR3 runs to 15 residues. Germline CDR1 is LGHNA and CDR2 is YNFKEQ. CDR3 loop: CASSQDWEGATEAFF. In DNA, the CDR3 is TGTGCCAGCAGCCAAGATTGGGAAGGGGCCACTGAAGCTTTCTTT.

This clonotype was counted at least ten times. The size of this beta chain means little, since it is a stray read in a library made for alpha chains. V gene TRBV27 combines with J gene TRBJ2-7; tentatively, D is TRBD1 (7 bases). CDR1 and CDR2 from the germline V gene are MNHEY and SMNVEV (reference sequence). The CDR3 is made up of 14 amino acids. V lost 4 bases and J lost 0, with 10 bases in between. The CDR3: CASSWRDSSYEQYF. The CDR3 nucleotides are TGTGCCAGCAGTTGGCGGGACAGCTCCTACGAGCAGTACTTC.

Notes on this clonotype: Since the library was made to target alpha chains, this beta chain is a stray read and its abundance is not meaningful. The V gene is TRBV25-1, the J gene TRBJ1-6, with 9 positions matching TRBD1. V was clipped by 2 bases and J by 7 bases; unmatched bases: 3. There are 15 residues in the CDR3. Germline assignment: CDR1 MGHDK and CDR2 SYGVNS. The CDR3 sequence: CASSETGGENSPLHF. The CDR3, as DNA: TGTGCCAGCAGTGAAACAGGGGGCGAAAATTCACCCCTCCACTTT.

This clonotype has a count of ten or more. This beta chain slipped into a library made for alpha chains as a stray read, so its size is not meaningful. V usage is TRBV20-1 and J usage is TRBJ2-1; the match to TRBD2 covers 7 bases. J was trimmed by 7 bases and V by 5 bases; bases with no gene match: 17. Germline CDR1 reads DFQATT; CDR2 reads SNEGSKA (reference sequence). CDR3 length: 16 amino acids. The CDR3 reads CSAEDLREGYHNEQFF. In DNA form, the CDR3 reads TGCAGTGCTGAGGACTTGAGGGAGGGCTATCATAATGAGCAGTTCTTC.

This clonotype was seen many times. For a library built for alpha chains, this beta chain is a stray read; little rests on its size. This chain joins TRBV20-1 and TRBJ2-4, with D perhaps TRBD2 (5 bases). The V gene's germline CDR1 is DFQATT and CDR2 SNEGSKA (reference sequence). This CDR3 has 14 residues. V lost 3 bases, J lost 1 base, and 10 bases lay in between. The CDR3 spells CSARTTGAKNIQYF. CDR3 DNA sequence: TGCAGTGCTAGGACTACGGGGGCCAAAAACATTCAGTACTTC.

This clonotype was counted at least ten times. Since the library was made to target alpha chains, this beta chain is a stray read and its abundance is not meaningful. For the CDR3, the DNA is TGTGCCAGCAGTTACTCCCCGGGCGATGGGGCAGATACGCAGTATTTT. This translates into CASSYSPGDGADTQYF. The genes are TRBV6-5 and TRBJ2-3; unclear D gene. From germline, CDR1 is MNHEY and CDR2 SVGAGI. The CDR3 is 16 residues long. The V end was cut by 0 bases, the J end by 4 bases, with 14 bases between.

Ten or more counts support this clonotype. Since the library was made to target alpha chains, this beta chain is a stray read and its abundance is not meaningful. This chain links TRBV28 with TRBJ2-7; D is unresolved. The CDR3 contains 11 residues. CDR1 MDHEN and CDR2 SYDVKM come from the germline V gene. The ends were cut back, 4 bases at V and 4 bases at J, with 5 bases in the middle. The CDR3 here is CASSSEYEQYF. The DNA for the CDR3 is TGTGCCAGCAGTTCCGAATACGAGCAGTACTTC.

This clonotype is termed medium-sized. This beta chain appears as a stray read in a library generated for alpha chains; its size is not informative. This sequence joins TRBV29-1 and TRBJ1-1; a possible D gene is TRBD1 (6 bases). This CDR3 contains 11 residues. V lost 4 bases, J lost 7 bases, and 10 bases lay in between. Germline V gene sequence: CDR1 SQVTM, CDR2 ANQGSEA. The CDR3 protein is CSVGTANEAFF. The CDR3 region has the DNA TGCAGCGTTGGGACAGCTAATGAAGCTTTCTTT.

There are many counts of this clonotype. This beta chain is off target for a library built for alpha chains, so its abundance means little. The genes are TRBV19 and TRBJ1-2, with D perhaps TRBD1 (5 bases). The CDR3 sequence is 14 residues long. V was clipped by 3 bases and J by 6 bases, with 14 bases between them. Germline loops: CDR1 LNHDA, CDR2 SQIVND (reference sequence). The CDR3 region has the DNA TGTGCCAGTAGTATCGGGGGAGGTGTTAATGGCTACACCTTC. It codes for CASSIGGGVNGYTF. Filled out from reference TRBV19 and TRBJ1-2, the complete variable domain reads DGGITQSPKYLFRKEGQNVTLSCEQNLNHDAMYWYRQDPGQGLRLIYYSQIVNDFQKGDIAEGYSVSREKKESFPLTVTSAQKNPTAFYLCASSIGGGVNGYTFGSGTRLTVV.

This clonotype is categorized as medium-sized. Being off target in a library aimed at alpha chains, this beta chain has a size of little meaning. The V and J genes are TRBV11-2 and TRBJ1-1; tentative D call: TRBD1 (6 bases). CDR3 length: 13 amino acids. Germline values: CDR1 SGHAT, CDR2 FQNNGV. V lost 0 bases and J lost 10, with 12 bases in between. The DNA of the CDR3 is TGTGCCAGCAGCTTAGACGACAGGCGTGGAGCTTTCTTT. Translation: CASSLDDRRGAFF.

In its sample, this clonotype is medium-sized. Little can be read into the size of this beta chain, an off-target read in a library designed for alpha chains. The chain recombines TRBV20-1 with TRBJ2-1; no clear D. CDR1 and CDR2 from the germline V gene are DFQATT and SNEGSKA (reference sequence). V gave up 3 bases and J gave up 8 bases, with 11 bases separating them. This CDR3 contains 12 residues. CDR3 DNA sequence: TGCAGTGCTAGGCGGCAGGTCTATGAGCAGTTCTTC. Translating it yields CSARRQVYEQFF.

This clonotype was seen many times. This beta chain is off target for a library built for alpha chains, so its abundance means little. The chain employs TRBV20-1 and TRBJ2-1, with D possibly matching TRBD1 (5 bases). CDR3 length: 13 amino acids. From germline, CDR1 is DFQATT and CDR2 SNEGSKA (reference sequence). V lost 6 bases and J lost 6, with 15 bases in between. The CDR3 region has the DNA TGCAGTGCATACGACAGATCCCGCAATGAGCAGTTCTTC. This sequence encodes CSAYDRSRNEQFF.

In this sample, this clonotype turned up a few times. This beta chain is off target for a library built for alpha chains, so its abundance means little. This chain uses TRBV7-2 with TRBJ1-2; 8 positions match TRBD1. This CDR3 contains 14 residues. Germline CDR1 and CDR2: SGHTA and FQGNSA. Unmatched junction bases numbered 7, after V lost 6 bases and J lost 4 bases. CDR3 bases: TGTGCCAGCAGGCCAGGGGGCGGGGCCTATGGCTACACCTTC. This translates into CASRPGGGAYGYTF.

This clonotype has at least ten counts. In a library made to pick up alpha chains, this beta chain is a stray read with a size that means little. V gene TRBV29-1 combines with J gene TRBJ2-5, with 11 bases identical to TRBD2. Per germline, CDR1 SQVTM and CDR2 ANQGSEA. The CDR3 consists of 12 residues. The CDR3 DNA sequence: TGCAGTAGCGGGGGGGCCGGAGAGACCCAGTACTTC. This translates into CSSGGAGETQYF.

This clonotype was seen repeatedly, ten times or more. This beta chain slipped into a library made for alpha chains as a stray read, so its size is not meaningful. The gene calls are TRBV29-1 and TRBJ2-3, with D perhaps matching TRBD1 (5 bases). Germline V gene lookup returns CDR1 SQVTM and CDR2 ANQGSEA. V lost 7 bases to trimming and J lost 5 bases, with 22 bases between them. The CDR3 is 15 amino acids. DNA of the CDR3: TGCAGCGCCGCCGTTGACATATCCCAGGGAGATACGCAGTATTTT. It yields the protein CSAAVDISQGDTQYF.

This clonotype is medium-sized (0.01 to 0.1%). This beta chain was picked up by a library intended for alpha chains and is off target, so its count carries little meaning. The chain links TRBV30 to TRBJ2-2; 8 bases agree with TRBD1. The germline gives CDR1 GTSNPN, CDR2 SVGIG (reference sequence). J gave up 4 bases and V 1 base, and 11 bases lay outside the gene matches. The CDR3 has 17 residues. The CDR3 DNA is TGTGCCTGGAGTGAAAGTAGAGGGACAGGTTTCACCGGGGAGCTGTTTTTT. Translation gives CAWSESRGTGFTGELFF.

This clonotype was detected many times. This beta chain turned up in a library designed for alpha chains; as an off-target read, its abundance says little. V is TRBV5-4 and J is TRBJ2-3; TRBD2 is a possible D gene (6 bases). From germline, CDR1 is SGHNT and CDR2 YYREEE (reference sequence). V lost 4 bases and J 4 bases, leaving 16 bases between the germline ends. The CDR3 consists of 15 residues. The CDR3 nucleotides read TGTGCCAGCAGCATCGGAGGGCCTGTGGCAGATACGCAGTATTTT. Its protein product is CASSIGGPVADTQYF. The whole variable domain, remainder taken from reference TRBV5-4 and TRBJ2-3, is ETGVTQSPTHLIKTRGQQVTLRCSSQSGHNTVSWYQQALGQGPQFIFQYYREEENGRGNFPPRFSGLQFPNYSSELNVNALELDDSALYLCASSIGGPVADTQYFGPGTRLTVL.

This clonotype has at least ten counts. As an off-target read in a library built for alpha chains, this beta chain has a frequency of little significance. The chain employs TRBV12-3 or TRBV12-4 and TRBJ1-5; D gene uncertain. V lost 3 bases and J 7 bases, leaving 7 bases between the germline ends. The CDR3 totals 12 residues. The CDR3 region is CASSFSRQPQHF. CDR3 DNA sequence: TGTGCCAGCAGTTTTTCGAGGCAGCCCCAGCATTTT.

This clonotype occurred many times. The library was designed around alpha chains, so this beta chain is a stray read whose abundance carries little weight. The V call is TRBV5-1, the J call TRBJ1-4; D perhaps matches TRBD1 (6 bases). The CDR3 length is 14 residues. Trimming pared 1 base from V and 7 bases from J, leaving 11 bases between. Looked up from germline, CDR1 is SGHRS and CDR2 is YFSETQ. CDR3 DNA: TGCGCCAGCAGCTTGACAGGGATCGGTGAAAAACTGTTTTTT. As protein: CASSLTGIGEKLFF.

This clonotype was detected only a few times. This beta chain is an off-target read within a library intended for alpha chains, so its frequency means little. The chain joins TRBV5-1 to TRBJ2-1, with a tentative D call TRBD2 (6 bases). CDR1 is SGHRS, CDR2 YFSETQ, per germline. V was trimmed by 3 bases and J by 5 bases, leaving 15 bases between them. CDR3 length equals 15 residues. CDR3 DNA: TGCGCCAGCAGCTCCCAAACCGGGGGAGACAATGAGCAGTTCTTC. It translates to CASSSQTGGDNEQFF.

This clonotype has at least ten counts. The library was built for alpha chains, so this beta chain is an off-target read and its size means little. The chain employs TRBV12-3 or TRBV12-4 and TRBJ2-7; TRBD2 matches at 15 bases. Unmatched junction bases numbered 6, after V lost 6 bases and J lost 6 bases. The CDR3 length is 15 residues. CDR3 sequence: CASSRTSGRAREQYF. In nucleotides, the CDR3 is TGTGCCAGCAGCAGGACTAGCGGGAGGGCCCGCGAGCAGTACTTC.